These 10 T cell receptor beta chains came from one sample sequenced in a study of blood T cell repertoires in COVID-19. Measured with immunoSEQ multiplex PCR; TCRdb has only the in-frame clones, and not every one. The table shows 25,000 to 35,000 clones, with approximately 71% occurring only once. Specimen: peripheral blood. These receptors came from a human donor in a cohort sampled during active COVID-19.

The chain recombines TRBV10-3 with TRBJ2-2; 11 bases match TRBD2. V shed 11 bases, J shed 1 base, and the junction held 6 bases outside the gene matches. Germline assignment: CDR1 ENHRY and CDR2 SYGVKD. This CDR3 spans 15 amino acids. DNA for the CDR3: TGTGCCGTTACCGGGACTAGCGGGAACACCGGGGAGCTGTTTTTT. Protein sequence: CAVTGTSGNTGELFF.

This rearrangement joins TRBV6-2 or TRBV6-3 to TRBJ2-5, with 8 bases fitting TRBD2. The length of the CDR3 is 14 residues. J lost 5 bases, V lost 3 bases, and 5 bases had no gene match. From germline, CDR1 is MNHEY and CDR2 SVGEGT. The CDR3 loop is CASSYFSGAETQYF. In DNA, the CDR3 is TGTGCCAGCAGTTATTTTAGCGGGGCGGAGACCCAGTACTTC.

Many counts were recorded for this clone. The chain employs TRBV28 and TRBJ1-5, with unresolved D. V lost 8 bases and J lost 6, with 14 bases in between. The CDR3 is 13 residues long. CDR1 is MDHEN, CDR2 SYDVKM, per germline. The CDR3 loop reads CASRSMGGQPQHF. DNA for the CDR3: TGTGCCAGCCGGAGCATGGGAGGTCAGCCCCAGCATTTT.

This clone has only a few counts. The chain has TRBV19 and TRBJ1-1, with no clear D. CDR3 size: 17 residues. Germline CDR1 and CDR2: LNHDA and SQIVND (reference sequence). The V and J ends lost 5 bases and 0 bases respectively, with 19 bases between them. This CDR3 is CASSVGPERMMNTEAFF. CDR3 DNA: TGTGCCAGTAGTGTTGGTCCAGAACGTATGATGAACACTGAAGCTTTCTTT. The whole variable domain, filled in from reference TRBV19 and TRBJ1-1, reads DGGITQSPKYLFRKEGQNVTLSCEQNLNHDAMYWYRQDPGQGLRLIYYSQIVNDFQKGDIAEGYSVSREKKESFPLTVTSAQKNPTAFYLCASSVGPERMMNTEAFFGQGTRLTVV.

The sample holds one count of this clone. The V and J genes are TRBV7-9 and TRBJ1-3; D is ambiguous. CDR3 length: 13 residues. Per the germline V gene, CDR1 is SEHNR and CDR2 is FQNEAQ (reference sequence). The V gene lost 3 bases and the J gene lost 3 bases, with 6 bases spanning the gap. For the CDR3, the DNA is TGTGCCAGCAGCTTCGCAGGTGGAAACACCATATATTTT. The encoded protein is CASSFAGGNTIYF.

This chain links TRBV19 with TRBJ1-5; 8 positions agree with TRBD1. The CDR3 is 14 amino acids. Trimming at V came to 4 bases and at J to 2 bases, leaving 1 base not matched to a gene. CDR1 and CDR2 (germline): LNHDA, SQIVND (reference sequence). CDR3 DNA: TGTGCCAGTAGTACAGGGGGCCGCAATCAGCCCCAGCATTTT. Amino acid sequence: CASSTGGRNQPQHF.

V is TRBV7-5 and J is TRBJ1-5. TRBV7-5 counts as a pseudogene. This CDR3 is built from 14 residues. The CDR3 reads CARPLRGEGQPQHF. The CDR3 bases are TGTGCCAGACCCCTCAGAGGCGAGGGACAGCCCCAGCATTTT.

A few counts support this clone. The CDR3 DNA sequence: TGCGCCAGCAGGTTCGGTAGTAACACTGAAGCTTTCTTT. Translation gives CASRFGSNTEAFF. The chain recombines TRBV5-1 with TRBJ1-1; D gene unclear. The germline V and J ends were trimmed by 5 bases and 2 bases, with 10 bases remaining between them. This CDR3 has 13 residues. Germline V CDR1 and CDR2: SGHRS, YFSETQ.

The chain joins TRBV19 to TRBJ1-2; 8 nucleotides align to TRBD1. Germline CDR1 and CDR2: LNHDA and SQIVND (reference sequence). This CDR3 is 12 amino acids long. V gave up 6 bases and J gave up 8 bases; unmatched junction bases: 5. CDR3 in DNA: TGTGCCAGTAGCGACAGGGGAAGGGGCTACACCTTC. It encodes CASSDRGRGYTF.

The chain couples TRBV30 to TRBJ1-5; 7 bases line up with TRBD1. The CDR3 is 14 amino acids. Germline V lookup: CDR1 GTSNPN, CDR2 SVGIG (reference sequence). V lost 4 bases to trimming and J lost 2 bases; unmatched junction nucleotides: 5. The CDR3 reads CAWKQGTGNQPQHF. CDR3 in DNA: TGTGCCTGGAAACAAGGGACAGGCAATCAGCCCCAGCATTTT.